The next 32 T cell receptor beta chains were all read from a single sample in a study of shared clonotypes between healthy human individuals. The method was immunoSEQ multiplex PCR; TCRdb's version includes in-frame clones alone and lacks a portion of them. The repertoire consists of 1,100,000 or so clones, with roughly 74% occurring once and the leading ten covering 0.4% to 0.55%. Sequenced sample: memory CD4+ T cells from PBMCs. The sample's subset: CD45RA-negative fraction. The source is a man younger than 35 in good health. Some clones in this sample may be carry-over from other donors' samples.

The chain has TRBV11-3 and TRBJ2-3; no reliable D call. CDR1 and CDR2 from the germline V gene are SGHNT and YENEEA. The V end was cut by 3 bases, the J end by 2 bases, with 18 bases between. The CDR3 is made up of 17 amino acids. For the CDR3, the DNA is TGTGCCAGCAGCTTTGGGTTTTCACGATTTTCCACAGATACGCAGTATTTT. Protein product: CASSFGFSRFSTDTQYF.

The chain joins TRBV5-1 to TRBJ2-1; tentatively, D is TRBD1 or TRBD2 (6 bases each). The CDR3 is made up of 14 amino acids. Germline V gene lookup returns CDR1 SGHRS and CDR2 YFSETQ. The ends were cut back, 4 bases at V and 7 bases at J, with 15 bases in the middle. CDR3 nucleotides: TGCGCCAGCAGCCCGGGATGGGGGGCGAATGAGCAGTTCTTC. Its protein is CASSPGWGANEQFF.

V usage is TRBV4-1 and J usage is TRBJ2-2; TRBD2 matches at 10 bases. The CDR3 has 20 residues. Unmatched junction bases numbered 14, after V lost 4 bases and J lost 0 bases. Germline lookup yields CDR1 MGHRA and CDR2 YSYEKL. The CDR3 nucleotides read TGCGCCAGCAGCCCTTCCCCGAGCGGGAGGGCTGGTTCGAACACCGGGGAGCTGTTTTTT. Its protein is CASSPSPSGRAGSNTGELFF.

The V gene is TRBV6-6, the J gene TRBJ1-3; D is uncertain. Germline V gene sequence: CDR1 MNHNY, CDR2 SVGAGI (reference sequence). The CDR3 runs 14 residues. V lost 7 bases and J 2 bases, leaving 12 bases between the germline ends. This chain's CDR3 is CASTPTGPGNTIYF. In DNA form, the CDR3 reads TGTGCCAGCACCCCGACCGGCCCTGGAAACACCATATATTTT.

This clone has more than one count but fewer than ten. This chain links TRBV7-9 with TRBJ2-1; no reliable D call. The CDR3 length is 15 residues. Trimming left V 2 bases short and J 4 bases short, with 12 bases between. Germline CDR1 and CDR2: SEHNR and FQNEAQ (reference sequence). In nucleotides, the CDR3 is TGTGCCAGCAGCTTATCAGCCCGAGGTTACAATGAGCAGTTCTTC. It specifies CASSLSARGYNEQFF.

The chain links TRBV27 to TRBJ1-5; D is uncertain. V shed 5 bases and J shed 2 bases, with 22 bases lying between them. Germline CDR1 is MNHEY and CDR2 is SMNVEV (reference sequence). This CDR3 contains 18 residues. The CDR3 nucleotides are TGTGCCAGCAGTCACCTCTCCTGGGCTCTCACTGGCAATCAGCCCCAGCATTTT. As protein: CASSHLSWALTGNQPQHF.

The gene calls are TRBV28 and TRBJ1-2; D gene uncertain. This CDR3 has 12 residues. V was trimmed by 6 bases and J by 6 bases, leaving 11 bases between them. Per germline, CDR1 MDHEN and CDR2 SYDVKM. In DNA form, the CDR3 reads TGTGCCAGCAGAGACCAAGTAGATGGCTACACCTTC. Protein product: CASRDQVDGYTF.

The chain combines TRBV29-1 with TRBJ2-3, with 10 bases identical to TRBD2. V was clipped by 4 bases and J by 4 bases; unmatched bases: 5. Germline V gene lookup returns CDR1 SQVTM and CDR2 ANQGSEA. This CDR3 is built from 14 residues. The CDR3 DNA reads as TGCAGCGTTGCTAGCGGGAGAAGTGCAGATACGCAGTATTTT. It yields the protein CSVASGRSADTQYF.

This clone has more than one count but fewer than ten. This sample also contains other DNA sequences that code for the same CDR3. The chain has TRBV27 and TRBJ1-1; D is unclear. Per germline, CDR1 MNHEY and CDR2 SMNVEV (reference sequence). With 2 bases removed from V and 3 bases from J, the gap between germline ends came to 7 bases. This CDR3 spans 13 amino acids. Here the CDR3 reads CASSLNRYTEAFF. In DNA, the CDR3 is TGTGCCAGCAGTTTAAACAGATACACTGAAGCTTTCTTT.

Only one count was recorded for this clone. CDR3 loop: CASSVTSELGDTQYF. CDR3 in DNA: TGTGCCAGCAGCGTAACCTCCGAGTTAGGGGATACGCAGTATTTT. This rearrangement joins TRBV11-2 to TRBJ2-3; no definite D call. This CDR3 region has 15 residues. CDR1 is SGHAT and CDR2 is FQNNGV in the germline V gene. V was shortened by 5 bases and J by 6 bases, with 18 bases between the two germline ends.

Concerning this clone itself: This same CDR3 is encoded by further DNA sequences in the sample. This chain joins TRBV28 and TRBJ1-1; D not resolved. The CDR3 has 14 amino acids. CDR1 is MDHEN and CDR2 is SYDVKM in the germline V gene. Trimming pared 2 bases from V and 0 bases from J, leaving 7 bases between. Here the CDR3 reads CASSLPQMNTEAFF. The CDR3 region has the DNA TGTGCCAGCAGTTTACCTCAAATGAACACTGAAGCTTTCTTT.

Worth noting for this clone: A much larger clone differs from this one at a single base, so this may be a read error. Other DNA sequences in the same sample also yield this CDR3. V gene TRBV28 combines with J gene TRBJ1-1; possible D gene TRBD1, 5 bases. Trimming pared 2 bases from V and 1 base from J, leaving 5 bases between. The CDR3 is 13 amino acids. Germline V gene sequence: CDR1 MDHEN, CDR2 SYDVKM. As DNA, the CDR3 is TGTGCCAGCAGTTTAACAGGGAACACTGAAGCTTTCTTT. It yields the protein CASSLTGNTEAFF.

The genes are TRBV11-2 and TRBJ1-2, with D perhaps matching TRBD1 (5 bases). The CDR3 covers 13 residues. Trimming removed 1 base at V and 8 bases at J, with 11 bases between. Germline loops: CDR1 SGHAT, CDR2 FQNNGV. The CDR3 DNA sequence: TGTGCCAGCAGCTTAGGGGGCGATGGGGGCTACACCTTC. Its translation is CASSLGGDGGYTF.

The chain is built from TRBV5-1 and TRBJ2-1, with TRBD2 matching 7 bases. Unmatched junction bases numbered 7, after V lost 1 base and J lost 0 bases. CDR1 is SGHRS and CDR2 is YFSETQ in the germline V gene. The CDR3 totals 17 residues. In DNA form, the CDR3 reads TGCGCCAGCAGCTTGATTGGGCGGGGGAGCTCCTACAATGAGCAGTTCTTC. Translating gives CASSLIGRGSSYNEQFF.

As to this clone: Since a much larger clone is just one base distant, this may be a read error. Additional DNA sequences in this sample encode the identical CDR3. The chain combines TRBV5-1 with TRBJ2-5, with 12 positions matching TRBD1. J lost 1 base, V lost 3 bases, and 1 base had no gene match. Germline-derived CDR1 and CDR2 are SGHRS and YFSETQ. The CDR3 contains 15 residues. The CDR3 coding sequence is TGCGCCAGCAGCTGGGGACAGGGGGCCCAAGAGACCCAGTACTTC. Translation: CASSWGQGAQETQYF.

The chain joins TRBV28 to TRBJ2-7; 9 nucleotides agree with TRBD1. The CDR3 is 15 amino acids. Germline CDR1 MDHEN, CDR2 SYDVKM. The V segment lost 5 bases and the J segment 0 bases; nucleotides outside the gene matches: 5. CDR3: CASSPGTGRSYEQYF. DNA for the CDR3: TGTGCCAGCAGTCCCGGGACAGGGCGCTCCTACGAGCAGTACTTC.

This clone was counted a single time. The V call is TRBV5-1, the J call TRBJ1-1, with 8 nucleotides matching TRBD1. Germline CDR1 SGHRS, CDR2 YFSETQ. J was trimmed by 0 bases and V by 2 bases; bases with no gene match: 3. The CDR3 is made up of 15 amino acids. The CDR3 bases are TGCGCCAGCAGCTTACAGGGGGTCATGAACACTGAAGCTTTCTTT. Amino acid sequence: CASSLQGVMNTEAFF.

The V and J genes are TRBV6-6 and TRBJ1-1; maybe TRBD1 (6 bases). Deletions cut 8 bases from V and 6 bases from J, with 19 bases between. The CDR3 length is 14 residues. The germline V gene has CDR1 MNHNY and CDR2 SVGAGI (reference sequence). The chain's CDR3 is CASRGGQSISEAFF. In nucleotides, the CDR3 is TGTGCCAGCCGCGGCGGACAGTCAATTTCTGAAGCTTTCTTT.

This clone has just one count. The rearrangement joins TRBV2 to TRBJ2-1; 7 bases map to TRBD1. The germline gives CDR1 SNHLY, CDR2 FYNNEI. The V gene end was trimmed by 4 bases and the J gene end by 4 bases; junction bases not matched to a gene: 7. This CDR3 has 15 residues. Here the CDR3 DNA reads TGTGCCAGCAGTGTAGGAAGGGGGCCATACAATGAGCAGTTCTTC. It is translated as CASSVGRGPYNEQFF.

As for this clone: Other DNA sequences in this sample translate to the same CDR3. This rearrangement joins TRBV28 to TRBJ2-3; D is unclear. Deletions cut 6 bases from V and 3 bases from J, with 4 bases between. This CDR3 region has 11 residues. Germline CDR1 is MDHEN and CDR2 is SYDVKM. CDR3 sequence reads: CASRTTDTQYF. The CDR3 bases are TGTGCCAGCAGAACTACAGATACGCAGTATTTT. Supplemented by reference TRBV28 and TRBJ2-3, the full variable domain reads DVKVTQSSRYLVKRTGEKVFLECVQDMDHENMFWYRQDPGLGLRLIYFSYDVKMKEKGDIPEGYSVSREKKERFSLILESASTNQTSMYLCASRTTDTQYFGPGTRLTVL.

This rearrangement joins TRBV5-8 to TRBJ2-3; D may be TRBD1 (6 bases). This CDR3 has 13 residues. Trimming left V 2 bases short and J 6 bases short, with 10 bases between. Germline loops: CDR1 SGHTS, CDR2 YDEGEE. Written as DNA, the CDR3 is TGTGCCAGCAGCTTCACAGGGTCCGATACGCAGTATTTT. Protein sequence: CASSFTGSDTQYF.

This clone showed up just a few times. The genes are TRBV11-3 and TRBJ2-3; D perhaps matches TRBD1 (5 bases). Germline V lookup: CDR1 SGHNT, CDR2 YENEEA. V lost 3 bases and J 6 bases, leaving 10 bases between the germline ends. The length of the CDR3 is 13 residues. This CDR3 reads CASSFNRPDTQYF. In DNA, the CDR3 is TGTGCCAGCAGCTTCAACAGGCCCGATACGCAGTATTTT.

The CDR3 DNA reads as TGTGCCAGCAGGCGCGGGGGGCCGAGCAATCAGCCCCAGCATTTT. It encodes CASRRGGPSNQPQHF. The rearrangement uses TRBV28 and TRBJ1-5; D is possibly TRBD1 (6 bases). This CDR3 is 15 amino acids long. V lost 6 bases and J lost 1, with 13 bases in between. Per the germline V gene, CDR1 is MDHEN and CDR2 is SYDVKM.

The rearrangement uses TRBV5-4 and TRBJ2-2; D is unclear. The CDR3 loop spans 13 amino acids. Deletions cut 0 bases from V and 4 bases from J, with 4 bases between. Germline V gene data show CDR1 as SGHNT and CDR2 as YYREEE (reference sequence). The DNA of the CDR3 is TGTGCCAGCAGCTTGGCTCCCACCGGGGAGCTGTTTTTT. Translating it yields CASSLAPTGELFF.

The rearrangement links TRBV28 to TRBJ1-4; a weak D match, TRBD1 (5 bases). Germline assignment: CDR1 MDHEN and CDR2 SYDVKM. The CDR3 length is 15 residues. V gave up 2 bases and J gave up 5 bases, with 12 bases separating them. The CDR3 loop reads CASSLAGFENEKLFF. CDR3 nucleotides: TGTGCCAGCAGTTTAGCAGGGTTTGAGAATGAAAAACTGTTTTTT.

This clone was seen a few times. CDR3: CASGGDGQPQHF. The CDR3 DNA sequence: TGTGCCTCCGGGGGGGATGGACAGCCCCAGCATTTT. The rearrangement uses TRBV10-3 and TRBJ1-5, with D maybe TRBD1 (5 bases). CDR3 size: 12 residues. Trimming pared 11 bases from V and 7 bases from J, leaving 15 bases between. Germline values: CDR1 ENHRY, CDR2 SYGVKD.

This chain links TRBV15 with TRBJ2-5, with D perhaps matching TRBD1 or TRBD2 (6 bases each). The germline V gene has CDR1 LNHNV and CDR2 YYDKDF (reference sequence). The length of the CDR3 is 15 residues. Deletions cut 1 base from V and 4 bases from J, with 13 bases between. This chain's CDR3 is CATSRAQQGGETQYF. The CDR3 DNA reads as TGTGCCACCAGCAGAGCGCAACAGGGAGGAGAGACCCAGTACTTC.

J is TRBJ2-5 and V is TRBV27; D is unresolved. The tail of the sequence fits TRBJ2-7 better, so the J call may be wrong. Germline values: CDR1 MNHEY, CDR2 SMNVEV (reference sequence). The CDR3 consists of 12 residues. In DNA form, the CDR3 reads TGTGCCAGCAGGTCCCCCTCGTACGAGCAGTACTTC. Its translation: CASRSPSYEQYF.

Concerning this clone itself: Additional DNA sequences in this sample encode the identical CDR3. The chain couples TRBV9 to TRBJ2-2; TRBD2 agrees at 10 bases. In germline, CDR1 is SGDLS, CDR2 YYNGEE. The CDR3 is 15 amino acids. Trimming removed 4 bases from V and 4 bases from J; junction bases left unmatched: 4. The CDR3 nucleotides read TGTGCCAGCAGCTCACTAGCGGGGATCACCGGGGAGCTGTTTTTT. As protein: CASSSLAGITGELFF.

This clone was found once. This sample also contains other DNA sequences that code for the same CDR3. V gene TRBV5-1 combines with J gene TRBJ2-3, with 11 bases that match TRBD2. The J segment lost 5 bases and the V segment lost 2 bases, leaving 1 base of the junction unmatched. CDR3 length: 14 residues. Germline lookup yields CDR1 SGHRS and CDR2 YFSETQ. DNA of the CDR3: TGCGCCAGCAGCTTACTAGCGGGAGAAGATACGCAGTATTTT. It codes for CASSLLAGEDTQYF.

V gene TRBV7-8 combines with J gene TRBJ1-4, with D possibly being TRBD1 (5 bases). Germline-derived CDR1 and CDR2 are SGHVS and FQNEAQ. Trimming stripped 5 bases from V and 3 bases from J, with 10 bases between. The CDR3 covers 14 residues. CDR3 sequence: CASSQGRANEKLFF. CDR3 bases: TGTGCCAGCAGCCAAGGCAGGGCTAATGAAAAACTGTTTTTT.

Ten or more counts support this clone. V and J are TRBV2 and TRBJ1-2, with D perhaps matching TRBD1 (5 bases). The germline V gene encodes CDR1 SNHLY and CDR2 FYNNEI. The V gene lost 0 bases and the J gene lost 4 bases, with 12 bases spanning the gap. The CDR3 has 15 amino acids. This CDR3 is CASSEALGAAYGYTF. DNA of the CDR3: TGTGCCAGCAGTGAAGCGCTCGGGGCGGCCTATGGCTACACCTTC.